These T cell receptor beta chains were read from a single sample in a study of tumor-infiltrating lymphocytes in primary liver carcinoma. A single record per CDR3 protein comes from TCRdb applying MiXCR to the multiplex PCR reads. Among approximately 23,000 distinct CDR3 sequences listed, approximately 80% were seen once. The material sequenced was liver tumor tissue from sampling region 2. These receptor sequences come from a woman between 25 and 40 years old with primary liver carcinoma and hepatitis B virus infection. Each CDR3 is given with its conserved first and last residue. Fields, in order: J gene, V gene, D gene, clone size, CDR3 length, CDR3 DNA, CDR3 protein. The D gene is left open where the match is weak. Part of the rows lack a size; the others show once, few, many or a class for expanded clones.

j_gene: TRBJ2-7
v_gene: TRBV4-3
d_gene: TRBD2
abundance: .
len: 18
CDR3nt: TGCGCCAGCAGTCAAGCTGTGACGGGAGGTCACATTAACTACGAGCAGTACTTC
CDR3aa: CASSQAVTGGHINYEQYF

j_gene: TRBJ2-1
v_gene: TRBV14
d_gene: .
abundance: .
len: 11
CDR3nt: TGTGCCAACAGTCAACGCAATGAGCAGTTCTTC
CDR3aa: CANSQRNEQFF

j_gene: TRBJ1-1
v_gene: TRBV7-9
d_gene: TRBD1
abundance: .
len: 13
CDR3nt: TGTGCCAGCAGCTTCGGACAGGGTACTCAAGCTTTCTTT
CDR3aa: CASSFGQGTQAFF

j_gene: TRBJ2-4
v_gene: TRBV6-5
d_gene: .
abundance: medium-sized
len: 17
CDR3nt: TGTGCCAGCAGTCCCGGTCCCGGCTTGTTTGCCAAAAACATTCAGTACTTC
CDR3aa: CASSPGPGLFAKNIQYF

j_gene: TRBJ2-5
v_gene: TRBV4-1
d_gene: .
abundance: once
len: 15
CDR3nt: TGCGCCAGCAGCCAAGACAGCGGAGCTCGGGGTACCCAGTACTTC
CDR3aa: CASSQDSGARGTQYF

j_gene: TRBJ2-3
v_gene: TRBV5-4
d_gene: .
abundance: .
len: 17
CDR3nt: TGTGCCAGTAGCGCAGGCGGACACCCTCCACCCACAGATACGCAGTATTTT
CDR3aa: CASSAGGHPPPTDTQYF

j_gene: TRBJ2-1
v_gene: TRBV28
d_gene: .
abundance: .
len: 14
CDR3nt: TGTGCCAGCAGCTCCCGAGAGGGCACCAATGAGCTGTTCTTT
CDR3aa: CASSSREGTNELFF

j_gene: TRBJ2-7
v_gene: TRBV11-3
d_gene: .
abundance: .
len: 15
CDR3nt: TGTGCCAACAGTTTAGACCGGGACCTCTCCTACGAGCAATACTTC
CDR3aa: CANSLDRDLSYEQYF

j_gene: TRBJ2-5
v_gene: TRBV10-3
d_gene: .
abundance: .
len: 15
CDR3nt: TGTGCCATCAGTGAGTCGGCTGTCAAACAAGAGACCCAGTACTTC
CDR3aa: CAISESAVKQETQYF

j_gene: TRBJ2-1
v_gene: TRBV11-3
d_gene: .
abundance: .
len: 15
CDR3nt: TGTGCCAGCAGCCGACTAGAGGGGGTGGGCTATGAGCAGTTCTTC
CDR3aa: CASSRLEGVGYEQFF

j_gene: TRBJ2-1
v_gene: TRBV4-3
d_gene: .
abundance: .
len: 16
CDR3nt: TGCGCTAGCAGCCAAGATGCGGGATGCTCCTACAATGAGCAGTTGTTC
CDR3aa: CASSQDAGCSYNEQLF

j_gene: TRBJ2-5
v_gene: TRBV10-3
d_gene: .
abundance: .
len: 15
CDR3nt: TGTGCCATCAATGAGTCGACTGCCAGACAAGAGACCCAGTACTTC
CDR3aa: CAINESTARQETQYF

j_gene: TRBJ2-3
v_gene: TRBV12-3/TRBV12-4
d_gene: .
abundance: .
len: 15
CDR3nt: TGTGCCATCAGTTTTCCCACTCCTAGCACAGATACGCACTATTTT
CDR3aa: CAISFPTPSTDTHYF

j_gene: TRBJ2-2
v_gene: TRBV12-3/TRBV12-4
d_gene: .
abundance: .
len: 15
CDR3nt: TGTGCCAGCCGGGGGTGGGAAAGGAACACCAGGGAGCTGCTTTTT
CDR3aa: CASRGWERNTRELLF